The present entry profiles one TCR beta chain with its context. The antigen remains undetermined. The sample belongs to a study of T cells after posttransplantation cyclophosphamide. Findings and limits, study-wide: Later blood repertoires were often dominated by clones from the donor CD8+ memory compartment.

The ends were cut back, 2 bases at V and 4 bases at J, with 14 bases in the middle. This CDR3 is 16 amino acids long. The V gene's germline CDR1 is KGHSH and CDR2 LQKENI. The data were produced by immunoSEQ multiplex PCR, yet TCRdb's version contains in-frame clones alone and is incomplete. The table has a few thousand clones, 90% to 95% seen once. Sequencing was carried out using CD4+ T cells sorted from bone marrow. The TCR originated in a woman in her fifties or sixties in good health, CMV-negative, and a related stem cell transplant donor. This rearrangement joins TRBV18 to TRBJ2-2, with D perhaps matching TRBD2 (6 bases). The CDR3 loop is CASSPSLGSGTGELFF. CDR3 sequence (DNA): TGTGCCAGCTCACCAAGCCTCGGGAGTGGCACCGGGGAGCTGTTTTTT.